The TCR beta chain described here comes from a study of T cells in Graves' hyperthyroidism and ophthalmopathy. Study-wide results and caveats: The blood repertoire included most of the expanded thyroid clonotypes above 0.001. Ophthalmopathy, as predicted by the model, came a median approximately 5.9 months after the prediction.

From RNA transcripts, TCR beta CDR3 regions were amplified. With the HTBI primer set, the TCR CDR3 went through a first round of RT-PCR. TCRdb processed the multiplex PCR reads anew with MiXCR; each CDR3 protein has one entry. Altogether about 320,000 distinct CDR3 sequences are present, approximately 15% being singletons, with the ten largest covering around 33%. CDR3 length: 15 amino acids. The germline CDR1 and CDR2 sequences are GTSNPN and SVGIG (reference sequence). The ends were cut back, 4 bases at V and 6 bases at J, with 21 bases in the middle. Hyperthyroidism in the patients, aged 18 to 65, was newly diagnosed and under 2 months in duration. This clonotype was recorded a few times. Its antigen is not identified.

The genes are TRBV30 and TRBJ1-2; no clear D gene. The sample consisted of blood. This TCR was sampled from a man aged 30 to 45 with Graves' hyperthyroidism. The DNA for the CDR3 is TGTGCCTGGATTCGTCGGGGAGCTGCCCGAGATGGCTACACCTTC. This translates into CAWIRRGAARDGYTF.